The 28 T cell receptor beta chains reported below all come from one sample, sequenced in a study of Graves' ophthalmopathy and Graves' hyperthyroidism. Using RNA transcripts, the TCR beta CDR3 regions were amplified. Second-round multiplex PCR came after first-round RT-PCR with HTBI primers. TCRdb analysed the multiplex PCR reads with MiXCR anew, one entry per CDR3 protein. In the table there are under 350,000 distinct CDR3 sequences, 17% of which are singletons. The sample taken for sequencing was peripheral blood. The receptor set was obtained from an adult man with Graves' ophthalmopathy.

The chain couples TRBV6-1 to TRBJ2-4; D may correspond to TRBD1 or TRBD2 (6 bases each). Germline V CDR1 and CDR2: MNHNS, SASEGT. V lost 0 bases and J 9 bases, leaving 15 bases between the germline ends. The CDR3 extends over 15 amino acids. CDR3 nucleotide sequence: TGTGCCAGCAGTGAAGCGCCGGGGGCGCGAGTCATTCAGTACTTC. Residues: CASSEAPGARVIQYF.

In its sample, this clonotype was seen many times. This chain's CDR3 is CASSWGGGTQYF. CDR3 sequence (DNA): TGTGCCAGCAGTTGGGGAGGCGGGACCCAGTACTTC. This chain uses TRBV7-6 with TRBJ2-5; D might be TRBD2 (6 bases). V lost 6 bases and J 7 bases, leaving 12 bases between the germline ends. Germline values: CDR1 SGHVS, CDR2 FNYEAQ. The CDR3 is made up of 12 amino acids.

J is TRBJ1-3 and V is TRBV30, with D perhaps TRBD1 (6 bases). Germline loops: CDR1 GTSNPN, CDR2 SVGIG (reference sequence). The CDR3 consists of 16 residues. V was trimmed by 0 bases and J by 4 bases, leaving 16 bases between them. Here the CDR3 DNA reads TGTGCCTGGAGTGTACTAAGAGGGGACATCGGAAACACCATATATTTT. Translated, it gives CAWSVLRGDIGNTIYF.

Many counts were recorded for this clonotype. The V and J genes are TRBV28 and TRBJ2-2; D unclear. The CDR3 consists of 13 residues. V lost 5 bases, J lost 3 bases, and 7 bases lay in between. CDR1 is MDHEN and CDR2 is SYDVKM in the germline V gene. CDR3 nucleotides: TGTGCCAGCAGTCCCCTCCACACCGGGGAGCTGTTTTTT. It codes for CASSPLHTGELFF. Complete variable domain (other parts from reference TRBV28 and TRBJ2-2): DVKVTQSSRYLVKRTGEKVFLECVQDMDHENMFWYRQDPGLGLRLIYFSYDVKMKEKGDIPEGYSVSREKKERFSLILESASTNQTSMYLCASSPLHTGELFFGEGSRLTVL.

Only a few counts were recorded for this clonotype. The chain has TRBV5-1 and TRBJ2-5; maybe TRBD1 (5 bases). Per germline, CDR1 SGHRS and CDR2 YFSETQ. The CDR3 is 15 residues long. Trimming stripped 0 bases from V and 1 base from J, with 10 bases between. Here the CDR3 reads CASSLDPGPQETQYF. The CDR3 bases are TGCGCCAGCAGCTTGGACCCAGGGCCCCAAGAGACCCAGTACTTC.

This clonotype was seen ten or more times. This chain joins TRBV30 and TRBJ1-1; possible D gene TRBD1, 5 bases. The CDR3 runs to 13 residues. Germline CDR1 and CDR2: GTSNPN and SVGIG (reference sequence). The V end lost 2 bases, the J end lost 2 bases, and 9 bases lay between the germline ends. For the CDR3, the DNA is TGTGCCTGGAGTACCGGGGGTAACACTGAAGCTTTCTTT. This gives the protein CAWSTGGNTEAFF.

There are many counts of this clonotype. The chain couples TRBV20-1 to TRBJ2-7; TRBD2 might be the D (7 bases). The germline V gene encodes CDR1 DFQATT and CDR2 SNEGSKA (reference sequence). The CDR3 sequence is 14 residues long. Between the trimmed V and J ends, which lost 3 bases and 0 bases, there was a span of 12 bases. The CDR3 loop reads CSARGGAVSYEQYF. The CDR3 DNA reads TGCAGTGCTAGGGGGGGGGCGGTCTCCTACGAGCAGTACTTC.

This clonotype was counted at least ten times. The J gene is TRBJ1-3, the V gene TRBV15, with 9 positions matching TRBD1. Germline V gene sequence: CDR1 LNHNV, CDR2 YYDKDF (reference sequence). This CDR3 spans 15 amino acids. V was pared by 8 bases and J by 2 bases, with 7 bases of the junction left unmatched. In DNA form, the CDR3 reads TGTGCCACCCGGGACAGGGTAGGACCTGGAAACACCATATATTTT. Translating it yields CATRDRVGPGNTIYF. The variable domain in full, with the rest retrieved from reference TRBV15 and TRBJ1-3, is DAMVIQNPRYQVTQFGKPVTLSCSQTLNHNVMYWYQQKSSQAPKLLFHYYDKDFNNEADTPDNFQSRRPNTSFCFLDIRSPGLGDTAMYLCATRDRVGPGNTIYFGEGSWLTVV.

There are many counts of this clonotype. This chain joins TRBV27 and TRBJ1-2; TRBD1 matches at 9 bases. CDR1 and CDR2 (germline): MNHEY, SMNVEV (reference sequence). The ends lost 10 bases at V and 5 bases at J; junction bases unmatched: 14. The CDR3 is made up of 15 amino acids. CDR3 nucleotides: TGTGCCAACAGGCCAACCACAGGGGGCGGGTATGGCTACACCTTC. This sequence encodes CANRPTTGGGYGYTF.

The sample holds many counts of this clonotype. V gene TRBV24-1 combines with J gene TRBJ2-1, with a tentative D call TRBD1 (6 bases). Germline V gene lookup returns CDR1 KGHDR and CDR2 SFDVKD. This CDR3 has 16 amino acids. The V end was cut by 2 bases, the J end by 3 bases, with 13 bases between. CDR3 sequence: CATSDSLGRGYNEQFF. The CDR3 nucleotides read TGTGCCACCAGTGATTCCCTAGGCAGGGGCTACAATGAGCAGTTCTTC.

The table lists this clonotype with many counts. The rearrangement uses TRBV20-1 and TRBJ2-7; D ambiguous. The CDR3 sequence is 13 residues long. CDR1 DFQATT and CDR2 SNEGSKA come from the germline V gene (reference sequence). V lost 1 base to trimming and J lost 2 bases, with 9 bases between them. CDR3 region: CSARGAVAYEQYF. The CDR3 bases are TGCAGTGCTAGAGGGGCTGTAGCCTACGAGCAGTACTTC.

This clonotype was counted ten times or more. This chain uses TRBV10-2 with TRBJ1-3; D is ambiguous. The CDR3 length is 15 residues. Germline V lookup: CDR1 WSHSY, CDR2 SAAADI. The V gene lost 4 bases and the J gene lost 0 bases, with 10 bases spanning the gap. The CDR3 DNA is TGCGCCAGCAGTGTGGCAGTGACCTCTGGAAACACCATATATTTT. This gives the protein CASSVAVTSGNTIYF.

This clonotype has at least ten counts. The germline gene is not matched at one end of the junction; a read error may be the cause. The rearrangement joins TRBV7-7 to TRBJ2-5, with D perhaps matching TRBD1 (6 bases). CDR1 is SSHAT, CDR2 FNYEAQ, per germline (reference sequence). This CDR3 has 16 amino acids. The CDR3 spells CASSSSGAGASETQYF. CDR3 DNA sequence: TGTGCTAGCAGCTCCAGTGGGGCAGGGGCCTCAGAGACCCAGTACTTC. Full variable domain (rest looked up from reference TRBV7-7 and TRBJ2-5): GAGVSQSPRYKVTKRGQDVTLRCDPISSHATLYWYQQALGQGPEFLTYFNYEAQPDKSGLPSDRFSAERPEGSISTLTIQRTEQRDSAMYRCASSSSGAGASETQYFGPGTRLLVL.

This clonotype was found many times. In DNA, the CDR3 is TGTGCCAGTAGTGGCACAAGCAACACTGAAGCTTTCTTT. Translating it yields CASSGTSNTEAFF. The V call is TRBV19, the J call TRBJ1-1, with no clear D. Germline V gene sequence: CDR1 LNHDA, CDR2 SQIVND (reference sequence). V was trimmed by 5 bases and J by 2 bases, leaving 9 bases between them. The CDR3 sequence is 13 residues long.

This chain links TRBV12-3 or TRBV12-4 with TRBJ1-1; TRBD1 might be the D (6 bases). V lost 4 bases, J lost 5 bases, and 17 bases lay in between. The CDR3 covers 15 residues. The DNA for the CDR3 is TGTGCCAGCAGTTCGTTGGGGGCTCGACGAACTGAAGCTTTCTTT. Protein sequence: CASSSLGARRTEAFF.

This clonotype occurred many times. This chain uses TRBV4-1 with TRBJ2-5, with unresolved D. The V end was cut by 4 bases, the J end by 2 bases, with 11 bases between. From germline, CDR1 is MGHRA and CDR2 YSYEKL. This CDR3 region has 14 residues. Written as DNA, the CDR3 is TGCGCCAGCAGCCCGGCTGTCGTTCAAGAGACCCAGTACTTC. The encoded protein is CASSPAVVQETQYF.

This clonotype has ten or more counts. The CDR3 coding sequence is TGTGCCAGCAGCCAAGATGGGGAGAACACTGAAGCTTTCTTT. Amino acid sequence: CASSQDGENTEAFF. This rearrangement joins TRBV4-2 to TRBJ1-1; no reliable D call. The CDR3 is 14 amino acids. V lost 0 bases and J 1 base, leaving 6 bases between the germline ends. Germline values: CDR1 LGHNA, CDR2 YNFKEQ.

This clonotype appeared many times. The genes are TRBV7-2 and TRBJ2-5; D call uncertain. The V and J ends lost 5 bases and 0 bases respectively, with 10 bases between them. CDR1 is SGHTA, CDR2 FQGNSA, per germline. The CDR3 extends over 14 amino acids. The CDR3 sequence: CASSPRTHQETQYF. The CDR3 DNA sequence: TGTGCCAGCAGCCCTCGGACCCACCAAGAGACCCAGTACTTC.

This clonotype showed up many times. The rearrangement links TRBV5-1 to TRBJ2-5, with 9 bases fitting TRBD1. Germline V lookup: CDR1 SGHRS, CDR2 YFSETQ. The CDR3 has 14 amino acids. Trimming removed 6 bases from V and 4 bases from J; junction bases left unmatched: 7. CDR3 amino acids: CASTGTGIGETQYF. CDR3 bases: TGCGCCAGCACCGGGACAGGGATTGGAGAGACCCAGTACTTC.

This clonotype was counted many times. The J gene is TRBJ2-3, the V gene TRBV30; 14 bases agree with TRBD2. Germline CDR1 GTSNPN, CDR2 SVGIG (reference sequence). CDR3 length: 16 residues. V was clipped by 2 bases and J by 3 bases; unmatched bases: 4. CDR3 nucleotides: TGTGCCTGGAGTACCGGGACTAGCGGGAGAACAGATACGCAGTATTTT. It codes for CAWSTGTSGRTDTQYF.

This clonotype was counted ten times or more. The gene calls are TRBV7-9 and TRBJ1-1; D gene uncertain. V dropped 5 bases and J dropped 10 bases, with 20 bases sitting between them. The germline CDR1 and CDR2 sequences are SEHNR and FQNEAQ (reference sequence). The CDR3 is made up of 14 amino acids. CDR3 coding DNA: TGTGCCAGCAGCCACCGGCAGCGGCCACTGGGAGCTTTCTTT. Residues: CASSHRQRPLGAFF. The whole variable domain, filled in from reference TRBV7-9 and TRBJ1-1, reads DTGVSQNPRHKITKRGQNVTFRCDPISEHNRLYWYRQTLGQGPEFLTYFQNEAQLEKSRLLSDRFSAERPKGSFSTLEIQRTEQGDSAMYLCASSHRQRPLGAFFGQGTRLTVV.

This clonotype was detected many times. This chain joins TRBV30 and TRBJ1-1; no clear D. The CDR3 consists of 12 residues. Germline CDR1 is GTSNPN and CDR2 is SVGIG (reference sequence). Trimming shortened V by 2 bases and J by 1 base, and 5 bases separated the two germline ends. The CDR3 region is CAWSFTNTEAFF. Written as DNA, the CDR3 is TGTGCCTGGAGTTTTACGAACACTGAAGCTTTCTTT. The full variable domain, its missing parts supplied by reference TRBV30 and TRBJ1-1, is SQTIHQWPATLVQPVGSPLSLECTVEGTSNPNLYWYRQAAGRGLQLLFYSVGIGQISSEVPQNLSASRPQDRQFILSSKKLLLSDSGFYLCAWSFTNTEAFFGQGTRLTVV.

In its sample, this clonotype was seen many times. The chain combines TRBV6-2 or TRBV6-3 with TRBJ1-5; D might be TRBD1 (5 bases). The CDR3 runs to 14 residues. Trimming took off 3 bases at V and 6 bases at J, with 12 bases between the two ends. Germline CDR1 and CDR2: MNHEY and SVGEGT. The CDR3 reads CASSYSGQAQPQHF. Written as DNA, the CDR3 is TGTGCCAGCAGTTATTCAGGGCAAGCTCAGCCCCAGCATTTT.

This clonotype was detected ten times or more. This chain joins TRBV20-1 and TRBJ2-5; TRBD1 aligns across 9 bases. This CDR3 spans 18 amino acids. V shed 1 base, J shed 5 bases, and the junction held 17 bases outside the gene matches. Germline lookup yields CDR1 DFQATT and CDR2 SNEGSKA (reference sequence). Here the CDR3 reads CSARAQRPGTGWSETQYF. CDR3 coding DNA: TGCAGTGCTAGAGCCCAAAGGCCCGGGACAGGGTGGTCGGAGACCCAGTACTTC.

This clonotype was recorded at least ten times. The junction departs from the called germline gene at one end, perhaps through a read error. The chain couples TRBV18 to TRBJ2-7, with no clear D. The CDR3 has 14 amino acids. CDR1 is KGHSH, CDR2 LQKENI, per germline. In nucleotides, the CDR3 is TGTGCCAGCTCCCCACGGAATCCACTAAACGAGCAGTACTTC. As protein: CASSPRNPLNEQYF.

At least ten counts were recorded for this clonotype. The rearrangement uses TRBV27 and TRBJ2-7; TRBD2 aligns across 11 bases. Germline V gene lookup returns CDR1 MNHEY and CDR2 SMNVEV (reference sequence). The CDR3 is 15 residues long. V shed 4 bases and J 2 bases; nucleotides not matched to a gene: 4. CDR3 region: CASSSTSGAPYEQYF. CDR3 nucleotide sequence: TGTGCCAGCAGTTCGACTAGCGGGGCCCCCTACGAGCAGTACTTC.

This clonotype was counted at least ten times. The chain links TRBV12-3 or TRBV12-4 to TRBJ2-7; tentatively, D is TRBD1 (6 bases). The CDR3 covers 13 residues. V dropped 4 bases and J dropped 5 bases, with 12 bases sitting between them. CDR3 in amino acids: CASSYRAAHEQYF. CDR3 in DNA: TGTGCCAGCAGTTACAGGGCAGCCCACGAGCAGTACTTC.

This clonotype has at least ten counts. The genes are TRBV6-2 or TRBV6-3 and TRBJ2-7, with TRBD1 matching over 7 bases. The ends lost 5 bases at V and 2 bases at J; junction bases unmatched: 9. CDR3 length: 15 amino acids. CDR1 is MNHEY and CDR2 is SVGEGT in the germline V gene. CDR3 nucleotide sequence: TGTGCCAGCAGTACCCGGGACAGCGTTACCTACGAGCAGTACTTC. Its translation is CASSTRDSVTYEQYF.